The present T cell receptor (beta chain) was sequenced within a study of T cells in Graves' hyperthyroidism and ophthalmopathy. Regarding this clonotype: Its target is unknown.

TCR beta CDR3 regions were amplified from RNA. A set of HTBI primers served as the primers for a first-round RT-PCR of the TCR CDR3. TCRdb processed the multiplex PCR reads anew with MiXCR; each CDR3 protein has one entry. This table holds more than 300,000 distinct CDR3 sequences, about 17% found once. When hyperthyroidism was first diagnosed, the blood sample was taken, preceding any ophthalmopathy symptoms. The CDR3 totals 14 residues. V lost 3 bases to trimming and J lost 8 bases; unmatched junction nucleotides: 3. The V gene's germline CDR1 is SEHNR and CDR2 FQNEAQ (reference sequence). Study-wide points: Among thyroid clonotypes expanded above 0.001, most also appeared in blood.

Sequenced sample: blood. The V call is TRBV7-9, the J call TRBJ1-4; 10 nucleotides line up with TRBD1. This receptor was taken from a woman younger than 45 with Graves' hyperthyroidism that later progressed to Graves' ophthalmopathy. In DNA, the CDR3 is TGTGCCAGCAGCTTCGACAGGGGGCAGGAAAAACTGTTTTTT. Amino acid sequence: CASSFDRGQEKLFF.